The 16 T cell receptor beta chains listed next were all sequenced from one sample in a study of somatic mutations in cytotoxic T cells in rheumatoid arthritis. Here immunoSEQ multiplex PCR was the method, and the copy in TCRdb shows in-frame clones only, minus some. The sample lists around 13,000 clones, roughly 74% occurring once. What was sequenced was CD8+ T cells sorted from blood. The receptors were gathered from an adult with rheumatoid arthritis.

The chain carries TRBV2 and TRBJ1-5; D gene uncertain. V lost 6 bases and J lost 4, with 10 bases in between. Germline CDR1 SNHLY, CDR2 FYNNEI. This CDR3 has 13 residues. CDR3 protein: CASRRTENQPQHF. The CDR3 DNA is TGTGCCAGCAGAAGGACTGAGAATCAGCCCCAGCATTTT.

The CDR3 DNA follows: TGTGCCAGCAGCGGAGAGCCGCGGGAGGCAGTCTACGAGCAGTACTTC. This encodes CASSGEPREAVYEQYF. V is TRBV7-9 and J is TRBJ2-7; 8 bases align to TRBD2. V trimming: 5 bases; J trimming: 3 bases; junction bases outside the gene matches: 12. The CDR3 is made up of 16 amino acids. Germline V gives CDR1 SEHNR, CDR2 FQNEAQ (reference sequence).

V is TRBV19 and J is TRBJ2-1; TRBD2 might be the D (7 bases). V shed 7 bases and J shed 6 bases, with 19 bases lying between them. Germline V gene sequence: CDR1 LNHDA, CDR2 SQIVND (reference sequence). CDR3 length: 15 residues. The CDR3 loop reads CASTPTSRGTNEQFF. CDR3 DNA sequence: TGTGCCAGTACCCCGACTAGCAGGGGTACCAATGAGCAGTTCTTC.

CDR3 in DNA: TGTGCCAGCAGTTGGCCGCGGGAGGGATCAGATACGCAGTATTTT. Amino acid sequence: CASSWPREGSDTQYF. The chain joins TRBV28 to TRBJ2-3; TRBD2 matches at 9 bases. The V gene's germline CDR1 is MDHEN and CDR2 SYDVKM. Unmatched junction bases numbered 6, after V lost 4 bases and J lost 4 bases. The CDR3 is 15 amino acids.

V gene TRBV11-3 combines with J gene TRBJ2-3, with 8 bases lining up with TRBD1. Germline values: CDR1 SGHNT, CDR2 YENEEA. The trim removed 4 bases at V and 0 bases at J, leaving 9 bases unmatched. CDR3 length: 17 amino acids. This CDR3 is CASSSGQGLTSTDTQYF. In DNA, the CDR3 is TGTGCCAGCAGCTCAGGACAGGGCTTGACTAGCACAGATACGCAGTATTTT. The full variable domain, completed using reference TRBV11-3 and TRBJ2-3, is EAGVVQSPRYKIIEKKQPVAFWCNPISGHNTLYWYLQNLGQGPELLIRYENEEAVDDSQLPKDRFSAERLKGVDSTLKIQPAELGDSAVYLCASSSGQGLTSTDTQYFGPGTRLTVL.

V usage is TRBV4-1 and J usage is TRBJ2-3; 16 bases fit TRBD2. Germline CDR1 and CDR2: MGHRA and YSYEKL. Trimming cost V 3 bases and J 5 bases; bases outside gene matches: 8. There are 18 residues in the CDR3. DNA of the CDR3: TGCGCCAGCAGCCAGAGGCCGGGACTAGCGGGAGGGGTAGATACGCAGTATTTT. Amino acid sequence: CASSQRPGLAGGVDTQYF.

The chain carries TRBV7-9 and TRBJ2-1; D gene uncertain. V gave up 4 bases and J gave up 5 bases, with 18 bases separating them. The CDR3 has 16 amino acids. Germline CDR1 is SEHNR and CDR2 is FQNEAQ (reference sequence). In DNA, the CDR3 is TGTGCCAGCAGCTCCCTCCCTGGGAAACTTGACAATGAGCAGTTCTTC. Amino acids: CASSSLPGKLDNEQFF.

This clone occurred a few times. The chain has TRBV9 and TRBJ2-7; D is tentatively TRBD1 or TRBD2 (5 bases each). This CDR3 has 15 amino acids. Trimming cost V 0 bases and J 0 bases, with 10 bases left between them. Germline V CDR1 and CDR2: SGDLS, YYNGEE. CDR3 nucleotide sequence: TGTGCCAGCAGCGTAGCTGGGGGAAACTCCTACGAGCAGTACTTC. This translates into CASSVAGGNSYEQYF. Drawing the rest from reference TRBV9 and TRBJ2-7, the complete variable domain is DSGVTQTPKHLITATGQRVTLRCSPRSGDLSVYWYQQSLDQGLQFLIQYYNGEERAKGNILERFSAQQFPDLHSELNLSSLELGDSALYFCASSVAGGNSYEQYFGPGTRLTVT.

The gene calls are TRBV2 and TRBJ2-7; D may match TRBD1 or TRBD2 (5 bases each). Germline V gene sequence: CDR1 SNHLY, CDR2 FYNNEI. Trimming cost V 8 bases and J 4 bases, with 12 bases left between them. The CDR3 is made up of 12 amino acids. The CDR3 bases are TGTGCCAGCCAGCAGGGACGGTACGAGCAGTACTTC. It translates to CASQQGRYEQYF.

This clone was detected only a few times. V is TRBV9 and J is TRBJ2-3; D assignment may be TRBD1 or TRBD2 (5 bases each). CDR1 is SGDLS, CDR2 YYNGEE, per germline. This CDR3 contains 12 residues. Trimming cost V 5 bases and J 2 bases, with 6 bases left between them. Written as DNA, the CDR3 is TGTGCCAGCAGAGGGACCACAGATACGCAGTATTTT. Translated: CASRGTTDTQYF.

The chain uses TRBV19 and TRBJ2-7; tentative D call: TRBD1 (6 bases). V was pared by 3 bases and J by 2 bases, with 8 bases between. The V gene's germline CDR1 is LNHDA and CDR2 SQIVND (reference sequence). The CDR3 covers 13 residues. The DNA of the CDR3 is TGTGCCAGTAGTATTCAGGGGACCTACGAGCAGTACTTC. It codes for CASSIQGTYEQYF.

The chain has TRBV5-4 and TRBJ1-1; D is unresolved. The CDR3 is made up of 13 amino acids. Germline V CDR1 and CDR2: SGHNT, YYREEE (reference sequence). Trimming cost V 0 bases and J 3 bases, with 6 bases left between them. DNA of the CDR3: TGTGCCAGCAGCTTGGCCGACTACACTGAAGCTTTCTTT. It is translated as CASSLADYTEAFF.

The genes are TRBV5-1 and TRBJ2-7, with D tentatively TRBD1 (6 bases). Trimming pared 4 bases from V and 3 bases from J, leaving 20 bases between. The CDR3 is 16 residues long. Germline CDR1 and CDR2: SGHRS and YFSETQ. The DNA for the CDR3 is TGCGCCAGCAGCGCACGGACAGTCAATATGGTCTACGAGCAGTACTTC. Its protein is CASSARTVNMVYEQYF.

This clone was found once. This chain connects TRBV2 to TRBJ2-3; the D gene is possibly TRBD2 (6 bases). V was cut by 3 bases and J by 6 bases, with 10 bases left in between. Germline V gene lookup returns CDR1 SNHLY and CDR2 FYNNEI. This CDR3 region has 13 residues. The CDR3 reads CASSESGADTQYF. DNA of the CDR3: TGTGCCAGCAGTGAGTCGGGAGCCGATACGCAGTATTTT.

This clone was counted a few times. This chain links TRBV9 with TRBJ2-5, with D possibly TRBD1 on 6 matching bases. CDR1 is SGDLS and CDR2 is YYNGEE in the germline V gene. Trimming cost V 0 bases and J 2 bases, with 11 bases left between them. The CDR3 contains 15 residues. The CDR3 nucleotides are TGTGCCAGCAGCGTAGCAGGGGCGATACAAGAGACCCAGTACTTC. The encoded protein is CASSVAGAIQETQYF. Full variable domain (missing parts from reference TRBV9 and TRBJ2-5): DSGVTQTPKHLITATGQRVTLRCSPRSGDLSVYWYQQSLDQGLQFLIQYYNGEERAKGNILERFSAQQFPDLHSELNLSSLELGDSALYFCASSVAGAIQETQYFGPGTRLLVL.

This chain uses TRBV19 with TRBJ1-2; D might be TRBD1 (5 bases). This CDR3 region has 14 residues. CDR1 and CDR2 from the germline V gene are LNHDA and SQIVND (reference sequence). V was shortened by 4 bases and J by 1 base, with 10 bases between the two germline ends. The CDR3 reads CASSKQGYNYGYTF. DNA of the CDR3: TGTGCCAGTAGTAAGCAGGGATATAACTATGGCTACACCTTC.